This T cell receptor beta chain was profiled in a study of T cells in Graves' hyperthyroidism and ophthalmopathy. TCR beta CDR3 regions were amplified from RNA. Initially, a first-round RT-PCR of the TCR CDR3 employed the HTBI primer set. MiXCR, run by TCRdb on the multiplex PCR reads, gives a single entry per CDR3 protein. The repertoire holds 550,000 to 700,000 distinct CDR3 sequences, around 42% seen once, with under 20% in the top ten. This clonotype showed up many times. The CDR3 runs to 17 residues. CDR1 and CDR2 from the germline V gene are SGHAT and FQNNGV. V dropped 5 bases and J dropped 6 bases, with 25 bases sitting between them.

Sequencing was done on a sample of peripheral blood or thyroid tissue (not recorded which). This receptor was taken from an adult woman with Graves' disease, either hyperthyroidism or ophthalmopathy (not recorded which). The rearrangement uses TRBV11-2 and TRBJ1-2; D might be TRBD1 (5 bases). CDR3 DNA sequence: TGTGCCAGCAGCCTAAAACTGCGGACCGGGGACGGCGATGGCTACACCTTC. This gives the protein CASSLKLRTGDGDGYTF.